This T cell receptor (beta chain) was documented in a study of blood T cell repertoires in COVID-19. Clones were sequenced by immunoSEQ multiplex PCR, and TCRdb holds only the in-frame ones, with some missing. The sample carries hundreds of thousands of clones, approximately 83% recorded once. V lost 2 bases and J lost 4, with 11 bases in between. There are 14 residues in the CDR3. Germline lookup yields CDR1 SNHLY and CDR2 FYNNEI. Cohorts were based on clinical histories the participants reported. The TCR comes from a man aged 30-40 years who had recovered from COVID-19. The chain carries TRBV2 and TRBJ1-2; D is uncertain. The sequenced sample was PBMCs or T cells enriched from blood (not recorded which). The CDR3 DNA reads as TGTGCCAGCAGTGAATCACCGGGGATCTATGGCTACACCTTC. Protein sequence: CASSESPGIYGYTF.